Below are 20 T cell receptor beta chains sequenced from a single sample in a study of blood T cell repertoires in COVID-19. TCRdb keeps only in-frame clones here, not all; method: immunoSEQ multiplex PCR. The sample contains around 82,000 clones, about 89% of which appear only once. The sequenced sample was peripheral blood. The receptors derive from a man aged 65 to 85 with active or convalescent COVID-19.

V and J are TRBV5-1 and TRBJ2-3; 8 bases agree with TRBD1. Germline V gene data show CDR1 as SGHRS and CDR2 as YFSETQ. The CDR3 covers 14 residues. Trimming removed 4 bases from V and 2 bases from J; junction bases left unmatched: 3. Here the CDR3 reads CASSRDRYTDTQYF. The DNA of the CDR3 is TGCGCCAGCAGCCGGGACAGGTACACAGATACGCAGTATTTT.

This clone occurred once. The CDR3 region has the DNA TGCAGCGTTGAGGGGAGGCGGACTGAAGCTTTCTTT. This translates into CSVEGRRTEAFF. The genes are TRBV29-1 and TRBJ1-1; D is undetermined. This CDR3 contains 12 residues. Deletions cut 3 bases from V and 5 bases from J, with 10 bases between. Germline assignment: CDR1 SQVTM and CDR2 ANQGSEA.

The chain combines TRBV29-1 with TRBJ1-1; no reliable D call. V dropped 2 bases and J dropped 1 base, with 8 bases sitting between them. The germline V gene encodes CDR1 SQVTM and CDR2 ANQGSEA. The CDR3 length is 13 residues. The CDR3 DNA reads TGCAGCGTTGAAAGGCGGCGGAACACTGAAGCTTTCTTT. It is translated as CSVERRRNTEAFF.

The V gene is TRBV5-1, the J gene TRBJ1-3; possibly TRBD1 for D (5 bases). With 4 bases removed from V and 2 bases from J, the gap between germline ends came to 7 bases. Germline loops: CDR1 SGHRS, CDR2 YFSETQ. CDR3 length: 13 amino acids. In nucleotides, the CDR3 is TGCGCCAGCAGCCAGGACACTGGAAACACCATATATTTT. It encodes CASSQDTGNTIYF.

The chain has TRBV28 and TRBJ2-1; 8 nucleotides line up with TRBD1. CDR1 and CDR2 (germline): MDHEN, SYDVKM. The CDR3 has 15 amino acids. The J segment lost 4 bases and the V segment lost 6 bases, leaving 8 bases of the junction unmatched. Here the CDR3 reads CASSLYRGLYNEQFF. The DNA for the CDR3 is TGTGCCAGCAGCCTCTACAGGGGGTTGTACAATGAGCAGTTCTTC.

This clone showed up just once. This sample includes further DNA sequences coding for the same CDR3. The chain employs TRBV5-1 and TRBJ2-3; TRBD1 aligns across 7 bases. CDR3 length: 14 residues. CDR1 and CDR2 (germline): SGHRS, YFSETQ. The junction had 2 bases not matched to a gene; V was cut back by 0 bases and J by 4 bases. CDR3 loop: CASSLGQGADTQYF. The CDR3 nucleotides are TGCGCCAGCAGCTTGGGACAGGGTGCAGATACGCAGTATTTT.

The chain recombines TRBV6-1 with TRBJ2-7; D might be TRBD1 (6 bases). This CDR3 comprises 17 residues. Trimming removed 2 bases at V and 3 bases at J, with 20 bases between. Germline V gives CDR1 MNHNS, CDR2 SASEGT. CDR3 in DNA: TGTGCCAGCAGTGAACCCGTGAACGGACAGTTTATCTACGAGCAGTACTTC. Amino acids: CASSEPVNGQFIYEQYF.

The rearrangement uses TRBV18 and TRBJ2-7; 8 bases fit TRBD1. CDR3 length: 14 amino acids. Germline V CDR1 and CDR2: KGHSH, LQKENI. Losses at the gene ends were 2 bases for V and 5 bases for J; bases not matched to a gene: 5. This chain's CDR3 is CASSPTPGGDEQYF. The CDR3 bases are TGTGCCAGCTCACCAACCCCAGGGGGCGACGAGCAGTACTTC.

Only one count was recorded for this clone. The chain employs TRBV15 and TRBJ2-3; 8 bases fit TRBD1. In germline, CDR1 is LNHNV, CDR2 YYDKDF (reference sequence). The CDR3 has 18 amino acids. After removal of 3 bases from V and 3 bases from J, the junction contained 14 bases not matched to a gene. CDR3 in DNA: TGTGCCACCAGCAGCGACTTCGCGGGCAGGGGGCTAACAGATACGCAGTATTTT. It specifies CATSSDFAGRGLTDTQYF.

This sequence joins TRBV6-1 and TRBJ1-4; unclear D gene. Germline CDR1 MNHNS, CDR2 SASEGT. The CDR3 covers 15 residues. The V and J ends lost 1 base and 7 bases respectively, with 13 bases between them. CDR3 sequence reads: CASSEGLNGGEKLFF. The CDR3 DNA is TGTGCCAGCAGTGAAGGCCTAAACGGCGGTGAAAAACTGTTTTTT.

This clone showed up just once. The genes are TRBV28 and TRBJ1-5; D perhaps matches TRBD1 (5 bases). Trimming removed 6 bases from V and 4 bases from J, with 19 bases in between. The germline CDR1 and CDR2 sequences are MDHEN and SYDVKM. The length of the CDR3 is 16 residues. The CDR3 DNA follows: TGTGCCAGCAGAATCGGGGGGTCGAGGAATAATCAGCCCCAGCATTTT. Protein sequence: CASRIGGSRNNQPQHF.

This CDR3 reads CASGPRGSSETEAFF. The CDR3 DNA reads as TGTGCCAGCGGGCCCAGGGGCTCCTCAGAGACTGAAGCTTTCTTT. J is TRBJ1-1 and V is TRBV2; perhaps TRBD1 as D (6 bases). Trimming stripped 8 bases from V and 5 bases from J, with 21 bases between. In germline, CDR1 is SNHLY, CDR2 FYNNEI. This CDR3 is built from 15 residues.

This rearrangement joins TRBV2 to TRBJ2-1; 10 bases agree with TRBD2. The CDR3 is 14 amino acids. J was trimmed by 8 bases and V by 7 bases; bases with no gene match: 8. Germline V gene sequence: CDR1 SNHLY, CDR2 FYNNEI. CDR3 DNA: TGTGCCAGCAATTACGGGACTAGCGCGCATGAGCAGTTCTTC. This sequence encodes CASNYGTSAHEQFF.

The chain combines TRBV2 with TRBJ2-1; 11 positions agree with TRBD2. V dropped 6 bases and J dropped 2; count of bases not matched to a gene: 3. The CDR3 covers 15 residues. Germline V gene data show CDR1 as SNHLY and CDR2 as FYNNEI. CDR3 in amino acids: CASRPGLAAYNEQFF. The CDR3 nucleotides are TGTGCCAGCAGACCGGGACTAGCGGCCTACAATGAGCAGTTCTTC.

This clone was seen a single time. The gene calls are TRBV2 and TRBJ1-5; 9 bases match TRBD1. Germline CDR1 is SNHLY and CDR2 is FYNNEI. The junction had 6 bases not matched to a gene; V was cut back by 5 bases and J by 7 bases. This CDR3 region has 14 residues. The CDR3 DNA sequence: TGTGCCAGCAGTTCACAGGGGGCGGAACAGCCCCAGCATTTT. It encodes CASSSQGAEQPQHF.

This sequence joins TRBV5-8 and TRBJ1-4; 7 bases map to TRBD1. The V gene end was trimmed by 2 bases and the J gene end by 4 bases; junction bases not matched to a gene: 2. Germline V gene data show CDR1 as SGHTS and CDR2 as YDEGEE. The CDR3 sequence is 14 residues long. CDR3 in DNA: TGTGCCAGCAGCTTAGGGACAGTTAATGAAAAACTGTTTTTT. Translation: CASSLGTVNEKLFF.

The rearrangement links TRBV19 to TRBJ1-1; TRBD1 matches 7 bases. The V gene's germline CDR1 is LNHDA and CDR2 SQIVND (reference sequence). The CDR3 loop spans 13 amino acids. V lost 6 bases, J lost 4 bases, and 5 bases stayed unmatched. CDR3 nucleotides: TGTGCCAGTAGGACAGGGAGTGGCACTGAAGCTTTCTTT. Translation gives CASRTGSGTEAFF.

V and J are TRBV5-6 and TRBJ1-5, with TRBD1 matching over 8 bases. CDR3 length equals 14 residues. Losses at the gene ends were 5 bases for V and 5 bases for J; bases not matched to a gene: 6. The germline V gene encodes CDR1 SGHDT and CDR2 YYEEEE. DNA of the CDR3: TGTGCCAGCAGTTCCGGGACAGGTTATCAGCCCCAGCATTTT. Translating gives CASSSGTGYQPQHF.

This clone was counted a single time. J is TRBJ2-2 and V is TRBV5-1; D may be TRBD1 (7 bases). The CDR3 sequence is 17 residues long. Germline values: CDR1 SGHRS, CDR2 YFSETQ. The V gene lost 5 bases and the J gene lost 6 bases, with 23 bases spanning the gap. The CDR3 DNA is TGCGCCAGCAGTCAGCCATTTCAGGGGGGCAGCGCCGGGGAGCTGTTTTTT. As protein: CASSQPFQGGSAGELFF.

The chain joins TRBV5-1 to TRBJ2-5; 9 nucleotides align to TRBD1. Trimming cost V 4 bases and J 1 base; bases outside gene matches: 5. The length of the CDR3 is 15 residues. From germline, CDR1 is SGHRS and CDR2 YFSETQ. The CDR3 DNA reads as TGCGCCAGCAGCCCCGGGACAGGGACCCAAGAGACCCAGTACTTC. It codes for CASSPGTGTQETQYF.